This T cell receptor beta chain was documented in a study of blood T cell repertoires in COVID-19. Study background: The United States, Italy and Spain supplied acute and convalescent COVID-19 samples. T cells, B-cell-depleted T cells, or PBMCs provided the cDNA or gDNA that served as material.

Per the original data handling: From reference gene primer amplification, estimates of nucleated cell counts were derived. Method: immunoSEQ multiplex PCR; TCRdb's copy keeps in-frame clones and lacks some. The D gene and trimming were derived from the DNA, and the V and J assignments and clone size from that table. The data hold approximately 92,000 clones, with 80% observed a single time. The CDR3 is made up of 16 amino acids. V lost 1 base, J lost 5 bases, and 10 bases stayed unmatched. Germline-derived CDR1 and CDR2 are SGDLS and YYNGEE. V is TRBV9 and J is TRBJ2-3; 7 bases match TRBD2. The TCR sequence derives from a man aged 50 to 59 who had recovered from COVID-19. The source material was peripheral blood. CDR3 region: CASSVHEGGRVDTQYF. In nucleotides, the CDR3 is TGTGCCAGCAGCGTACATGAGGGAGGGCGAGTAGATACGCAGTATTTT.